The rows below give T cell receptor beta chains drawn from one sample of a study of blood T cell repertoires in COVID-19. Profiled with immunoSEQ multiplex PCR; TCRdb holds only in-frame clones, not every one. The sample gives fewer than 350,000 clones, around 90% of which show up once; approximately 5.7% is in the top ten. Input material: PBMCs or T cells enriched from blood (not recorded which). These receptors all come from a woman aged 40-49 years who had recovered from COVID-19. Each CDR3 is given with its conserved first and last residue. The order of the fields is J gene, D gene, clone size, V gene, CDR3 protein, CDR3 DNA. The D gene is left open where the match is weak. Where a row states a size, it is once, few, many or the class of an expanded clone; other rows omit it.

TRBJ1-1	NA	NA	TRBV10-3	CAISDPEGGAGVNTEAFF	TGTGCCATCAGTGACCCCGAAGGAGGGGCGGGAGTGAACACTGAAGCTTTCTTT
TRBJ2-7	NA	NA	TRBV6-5	CASSYSGTGRDYEQYF	TGTGCCAGCAGTTACTCTGGGACTGGAAGAGACTACGAGCAGTACTTC
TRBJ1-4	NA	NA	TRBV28	CASSFRGGNEKLFF	TGTGCCAGCAGTTTCCGGGGGGGTAATGAAAAACTGTTTTTT
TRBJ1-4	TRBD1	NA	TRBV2	CASSRTGEKLFF	TGTGCCAGCAGCCGGACAGGGGAAAAACTGTTTTTT
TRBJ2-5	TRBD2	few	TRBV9	CASSSDPSGRETQYF	TGTGCCAGCAGCTCAGACCCTAGCGGGAGGGAGACCCAGTACTTC
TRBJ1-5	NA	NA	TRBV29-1	CSVGVGLGQPQHF	TGCAGCGTTGGAGTGGGGCTAGGACAGCCCCAGCATTTT
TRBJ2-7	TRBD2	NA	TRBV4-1	CASSPRLAGGPNREQYF	TGCGCCAGCAGCCCTAGACTAGCGGGAGGGCCGAACCGCGAGCAGTACTTC
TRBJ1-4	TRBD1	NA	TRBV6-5	CASSYSGGGQEKLFF	TGTGCCAGCAGTTACTCTGGAGGGGGCCAAGAAAAACTGTTTTTT
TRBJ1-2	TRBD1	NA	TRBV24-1	CATSSRGTDYGYTF	TGTGCCACCAGCTCGAGGGGGACAGACTATGGCTACACCTTC
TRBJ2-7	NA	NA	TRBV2	CASSDTTALSYEQYF	TGTGCCAGCAGTGACACTACGGCACTCTCCTACGAGCAGTACTTC
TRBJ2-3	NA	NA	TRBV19	CASSGSGRYTDTQYF	TGTGCCAGTAGCGGATCGGGGAGGTACACAGATACGCAGTATTTT
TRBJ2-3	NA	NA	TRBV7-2	CASSLELRSTDTQYF	TGTGCCAGCAGCTTAGAACTGCGCAGCACAGATACGCAGTATTTT
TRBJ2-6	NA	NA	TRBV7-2	CASSLRSSGANVLTF	TGTGCCAGCAGCTTACGGAGCTCTGGGGCCAACGTCCTGACTTTC
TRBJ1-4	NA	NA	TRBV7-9	CASSLGPVNEKLFF	TGTGCCAGCAGCTTAGGGCCAGTTAATGAAAAACTGTTTTTT
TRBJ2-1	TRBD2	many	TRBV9	CASSSIAGGEQFF	TGTGCCAGCAGTTCTATAGCGGGAGGAGAGCAGTTCTTC
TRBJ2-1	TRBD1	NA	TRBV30	CACPNRGKVNEQFF	TGTGCCTGCCCGAACAGGGGCAAAGTCAATGAGCAGTTCTTC